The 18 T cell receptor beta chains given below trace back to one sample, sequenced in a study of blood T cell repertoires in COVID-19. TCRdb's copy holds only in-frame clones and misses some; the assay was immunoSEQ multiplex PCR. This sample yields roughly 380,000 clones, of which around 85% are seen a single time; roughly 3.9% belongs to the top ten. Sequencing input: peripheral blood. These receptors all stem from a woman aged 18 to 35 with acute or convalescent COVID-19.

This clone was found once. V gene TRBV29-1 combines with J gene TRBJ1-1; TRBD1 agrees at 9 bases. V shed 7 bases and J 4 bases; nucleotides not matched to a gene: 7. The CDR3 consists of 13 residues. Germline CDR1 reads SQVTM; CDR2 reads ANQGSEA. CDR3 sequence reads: CSARQGGSTEAFF. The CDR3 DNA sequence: TGCAGCGCCCGACAGGGGGGGTCCACTGAAGCTTTCTTT.

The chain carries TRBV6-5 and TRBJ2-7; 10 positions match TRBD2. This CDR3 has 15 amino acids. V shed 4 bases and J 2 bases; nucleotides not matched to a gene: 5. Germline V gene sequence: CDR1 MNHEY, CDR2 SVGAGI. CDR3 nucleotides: TGTGCCAGCAGTTTCGAGCGGGGGGGGCCCTACGAGCAGTACTTC. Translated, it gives CASSFERGGPYEQYF.

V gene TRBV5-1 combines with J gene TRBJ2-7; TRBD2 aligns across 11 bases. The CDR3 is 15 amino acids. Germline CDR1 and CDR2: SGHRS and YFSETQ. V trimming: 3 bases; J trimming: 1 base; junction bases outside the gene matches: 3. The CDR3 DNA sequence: TGCGCCAGCAGCTACGGGACTAGCGGATCCTACGAGCAGTACTTC. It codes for CASSYGTSGSYEQYF.

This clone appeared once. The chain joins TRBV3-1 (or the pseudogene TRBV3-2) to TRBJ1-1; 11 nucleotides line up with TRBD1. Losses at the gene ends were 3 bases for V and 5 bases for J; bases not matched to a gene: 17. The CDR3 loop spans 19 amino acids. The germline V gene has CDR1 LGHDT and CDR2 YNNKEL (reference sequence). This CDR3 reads CASSQGVSGQGALRTEAFF. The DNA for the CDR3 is TGTGCCAGCAGCCAGGGGGTCTCAGGACAGGGGGCTTTGCGGACTGAAGCTTTCTTT.

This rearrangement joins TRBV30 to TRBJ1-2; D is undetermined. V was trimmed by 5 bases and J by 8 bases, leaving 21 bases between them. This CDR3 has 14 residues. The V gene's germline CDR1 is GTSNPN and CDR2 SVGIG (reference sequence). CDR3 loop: CAWEIIHPPSGYTF. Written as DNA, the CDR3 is TGTGCCTGGGAAATAATACACCCCCCGTCGGGCTACACCTTC.

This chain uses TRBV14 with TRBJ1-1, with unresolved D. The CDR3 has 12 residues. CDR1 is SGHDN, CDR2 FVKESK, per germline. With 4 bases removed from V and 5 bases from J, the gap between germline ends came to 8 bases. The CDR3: CASSPSVTEAFF. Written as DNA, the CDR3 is TGTGCCAGCAGCCCTTCGGTGACTGAAGCTTTCTTT.

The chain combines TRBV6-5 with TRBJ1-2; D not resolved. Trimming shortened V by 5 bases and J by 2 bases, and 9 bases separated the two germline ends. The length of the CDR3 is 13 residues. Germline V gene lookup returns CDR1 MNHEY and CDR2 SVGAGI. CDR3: CASSIGLNYGYTF. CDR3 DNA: TGTGCCAGCAGTATTGGGCTAAACTATGGCTACACCTTC.

The CDR3 nucleotides read TGTGCCAGCAGCCAAGAAGGAGGCCGGACCCAGTACTTC. It encodes CASSQEGGRTQYF. This rearrangement joins TRBV4-2 to TRBJ2-5, with a tentative D call TRBD2 (5 bases). V gave up 0 bases and J gave up 7 bases, with 9 bases separating them. Germline CDR1 and CDR2: LGHNA and YNFKEQ. This CDR3 spans 13 amino acids.

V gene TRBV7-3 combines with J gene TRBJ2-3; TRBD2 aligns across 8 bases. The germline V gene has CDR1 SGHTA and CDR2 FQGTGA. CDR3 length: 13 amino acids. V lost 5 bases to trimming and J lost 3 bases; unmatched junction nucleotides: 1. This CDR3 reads CASSVAGTDTQYF. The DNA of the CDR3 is TGTGCCAGCAGCGTAGCGGGGACAGATACGCAGTATTTT.

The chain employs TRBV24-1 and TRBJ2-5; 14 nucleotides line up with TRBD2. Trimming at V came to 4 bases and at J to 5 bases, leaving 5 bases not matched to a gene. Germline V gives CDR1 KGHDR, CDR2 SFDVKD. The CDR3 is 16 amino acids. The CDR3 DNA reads TGTGCCACCAGTGACTGGACTAGCGGGGGGATCGAGACCCAGTACTTC. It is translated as CATSDWTSGGIETQYF.

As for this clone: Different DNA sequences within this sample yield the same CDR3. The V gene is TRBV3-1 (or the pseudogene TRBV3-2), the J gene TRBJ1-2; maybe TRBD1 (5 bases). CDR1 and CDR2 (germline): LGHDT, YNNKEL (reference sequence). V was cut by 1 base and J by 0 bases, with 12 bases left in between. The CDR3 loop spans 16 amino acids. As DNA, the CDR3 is TGTGCCAGCAGCCAAGGATCGCTAGGGGCTAACTATGGCTACACCTTC. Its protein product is CASSQGSLGANYGYTF.

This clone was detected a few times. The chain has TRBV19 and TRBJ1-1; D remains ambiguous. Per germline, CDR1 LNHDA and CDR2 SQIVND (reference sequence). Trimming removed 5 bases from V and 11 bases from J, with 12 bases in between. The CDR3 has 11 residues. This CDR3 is CASSGREAAFF. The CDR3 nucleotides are TGTGCCAGTAGTGGCCGCGAAGCGGCTTTCTTT.

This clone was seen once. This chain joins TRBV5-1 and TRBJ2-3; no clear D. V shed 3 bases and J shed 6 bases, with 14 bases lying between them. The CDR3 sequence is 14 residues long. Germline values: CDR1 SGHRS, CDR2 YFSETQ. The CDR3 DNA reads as TGCGCCAGCAGCTCCCTTGGGCCTCGGGATACGCAGTATTTT. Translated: CASSSLGPRDTQYF.

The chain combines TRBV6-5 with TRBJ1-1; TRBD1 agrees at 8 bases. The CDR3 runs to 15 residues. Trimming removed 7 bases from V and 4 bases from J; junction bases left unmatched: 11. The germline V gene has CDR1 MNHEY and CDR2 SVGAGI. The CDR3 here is CASTQRQGRVTEAFF. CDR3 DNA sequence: TGTGCCAGCACCCAACGACAGGGGAGGGTCACTGAAGCTTTCTTT.

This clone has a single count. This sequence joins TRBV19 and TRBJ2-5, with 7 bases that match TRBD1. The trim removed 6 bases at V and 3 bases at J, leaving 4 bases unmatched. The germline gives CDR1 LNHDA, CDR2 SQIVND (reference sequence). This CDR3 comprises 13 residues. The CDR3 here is CASSPTGEETQYF. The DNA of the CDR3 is TGTGCCAGTAGCCCCACAGGGGAAGAGACCCAGTACTTC.

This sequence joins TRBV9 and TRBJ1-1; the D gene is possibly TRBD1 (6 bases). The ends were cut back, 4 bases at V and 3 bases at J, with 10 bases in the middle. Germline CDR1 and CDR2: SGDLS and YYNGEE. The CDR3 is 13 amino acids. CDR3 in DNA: TGTGCCAGCAGCCCAGGGGCGGACACTGAAGCTTTCTTT. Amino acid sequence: CASSPGADTEAFF.

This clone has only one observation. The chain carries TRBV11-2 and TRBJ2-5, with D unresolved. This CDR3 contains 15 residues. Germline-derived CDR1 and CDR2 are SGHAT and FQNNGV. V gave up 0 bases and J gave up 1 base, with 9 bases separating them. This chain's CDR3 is CASSLELESQETQYF. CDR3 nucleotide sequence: TGTGCCAGCAGCTTAGAATTGGAGTCCCAAGAGACCCAGTACTTC.

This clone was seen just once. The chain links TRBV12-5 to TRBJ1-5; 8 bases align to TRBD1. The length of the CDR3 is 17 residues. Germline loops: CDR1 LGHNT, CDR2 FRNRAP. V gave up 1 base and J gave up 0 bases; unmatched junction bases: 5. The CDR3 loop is CASGLGTGSYSNQPQHF. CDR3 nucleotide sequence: TGTGCTAGTGGTTTGGGGACAGGGTCCTATAGCAATCAGCCCCAGCATTTT.